This T cell receptor (beta chain) derives from a study of blood T cell repertoires in COVID-19. Study-level information: Specimens from acute and convalescent COVID-19 originated in the United States, Italy and Spain.

This CDR3 is built from 13 residues. Germline CDR1 SGDLS, CDR2 YYNGEE. The V end lost 5 bases, the J end lost 7 bases, and 13 bases lay between the germline ends. Authors' methods: Estimated nucleated cell counts came from reference gene primer amplification. Sequencing used immunoSEQ multiplex PCR; TCRdb keeps in-frame clones, though not all of them. That table is the source of V, J and clone size, and D and trimming were worked out from the DNA. The sample comprises roughly 380,000 clones, roughly nine tenths of which are singletons, and less than 5% rests with the top ten. The chain uses TRBV9 and TRBJ1-5, with D perhaps matching TRBD1 (6 bases). Sequences were obtained from peripheral blood. This TCR came from a woman aged 55-70 years with COVID-19, enrolled during active disease. The DNA of the CDR3 is TGTGCCAGCAGTTACCGGGACACACAGCCCCAGCATTTT. Residues: CASSYRDTQPQHF.